A selection of T cell receptor beta chains follows, all from one sample in a study of OX40 agonist ivuxolimab in advanced cancers. The method was immunoSEQ multiplex PCR; TCRdb's version includes in-frame clones alone and lacks a portion of them. Of tens of thousands of clones listed, 65% to 90% are singletons. The source was CD4+ or CD8+ T cells sorted from blood, collected in a trial of the OX40 agonist ivuxolimab. All receptors come from an adult with an advanced solid tumor such as melanoma, head and neck, liver or kidney cancer. Both conserved end residues are part of each CDR3. A D gene is named only where the DNA matches it firmly. Expanded clones are given a class, and other clones once, few, many or no size at all.

d_gene,v_gene,abundance,j_gene,CDR3aa,CDR3nt
NA,TRBV7-2,NA,TRBJ2-6,CASSFSGPGPNVLTF,TGTGCCAGCAGCTTCTCGGGCCCGGGCCCCAACGTCCTGACTTTC
NA,TRBV6-6,NA,TRBJ1-2,CASSYSTSGGGYTF,TGTGCCAGCAGTTACTCGACATCCGGGGGCGGCTACACCTTC
TRBD1,TRBV7-6,NA,TRBJ2-5,CASSLEVGTGGGKTQYF,TGTGCCAGCAGCTTAGAAGTCGGGACAGGGGGCGGAAAGACCCAGTACTTC
NA,TRBV6-1,NA,TRBJ1-5,CASRRQGNQPQHF,TGTGCCAGCAGGCGTCAGGGCAATCAGCCCCAGCATTTT
TRBD1,TRBV6-1,few,TRBJ1-6,CATKGARSPLHF,TGTGCCACCAAGGGGGCGCGATCACCCCTCCACTTT
NA,TRBV2,NA,TRBJ1-5,CASRDRGFDQPQHF,TGTGCCAGCAGGGACCGGGGATTTGATCAGCCCCAGCATTTT
NA,TRBV7-9,NA,TRBJ2-2,CASSLVGQPNTGELFF,TGTGCCAGCAGCTTGGTAGGACAGCCAAACACCGGGGAGCTGTTTTTT
TRBD1,TRBV27,NA,TRBJ1-2,CASSNQGAGGYTF,TGTGCCAGCAGCAATCAGGGGGCTGGTGGCTACACCTTC
NA,TRBV7-2,NA,TRBJ2-2,CASSGGASGANTGELFF,TGTGCCAGCAGCGGAGGGGCGTCGGGCGCGAACACCGGGGAGCTGTTTTTT
TRBD2,TRBV6-5,NA,TRBJ2-1,CASSYGLAGAYNEQFF,TGTGCCAGCAGTTACGGACTAGCGGGAGCTTACAATGAGCAGTTCTTC
TRBD2,TRBV18,few,TRBJ2-7,CASSPPTLAGRDEQYF,TGTGCCAGCTCACCACCCACCCTAGCGGGAAGAGACGAGCAGTACTTC
NA,TRBV7-2,NA,TRBJ2-2,CASSLDGSAGELFF,TGTGCCAGCAGCTTAGATGGGTCGGCCGGGGAGCTGTTTTTT
TRBD1,TRBV5-1,once,TRBJ2-3,CASSPRQGADTQYF,TGCGCCAGCAGCCCCAGACAGGGGGCAGATACGCAGTATTTT
TRBD2,TRBV6-4,NA,TRBJ2-5,CASPTHPGLAGQETQYF,TGTGCCAGTCCTACACACCCGGGACTAGCGGGGCAAGAGACCCAGTACTTC
NA,TRBV7-2,NA,TRBJ2-6,CASSFYGANVLTF,TGTGCCAGCAGCTTTTACGGGGCCAACGTCCTGACTTTC
NA,TRBV23-1,NA,TRBJ1-1,CASSQGEAFF,TGCGCCAGCAGTCAGGGCGAAGCTTTCTTT